The subject of this entry is one T cell receptor beta chain. Its target is unknown. The PCR had 60 Vbeta and 13 Jbeta primers. Clones were read by immunoSEQ multiplex PCR, and TCRdb kept only the in-frame ones, dropping some. Its table records about 74,000 clones. The data belong to a study of cytomegalovirus exposure and HLA in healthy donors. CDR3 length equals 15 residues. The germline V gene has CDR1 SNHLY and CDR2 FYNNEI. The junction had 9 bases not matched to a gene; V was cut back by 6 bases and J by 3 bases. Samples came from healthy bone marrow donors. Overall study findings and caveats: What was likely a sequencing artifact was a cluster of highly shared sequence variants.

The gene calls are TRBV2 and TRBJ2-3; 7 bases match TRBD2. This clonotype was obtained from a female donor in good health and CMV-seropositive. Sample: PBMCs. The CDR3 nucleotides are TGTGCCAGCAGAGGGACTGGCGGGAGAACAGATACGCAGTATTTT. It translates to CASRGTGGRTDTQYF.